This TCR beta chain was recovered during a study of blood T cell repertoires in COVID-19. Study overall: The origin of the acute and convalescent COVID-19 samples was the United States, Italy and Spain. The analysed material was cDNA or gDNA that came from T cells, B-cell-depleted T cells, or PBMCs.

In the original processing: Reference gene primers were amplified, and this amplification served to estimate nucleated cell counts. TCRdb keeps only in-frame clones here, not all; method: immunoSEQ multiplex PCR. V and J calls and clone size are copied from that table; D and trimming were computed from the DNA. Counted here are around 310,000 clones, 85% to 90% occurring once; the ten biggest clones make up about 1%. In Seattle, patients joined the study during active infection and were tracked longitudinally. CDR1 is SGHTA, CDR2 FQGNSA, per germline. V dropped 6 bases and J dropped 4; count of bases not matched to a gene: 4. This CDR3 is 14 amino acids long.

The specimen was peripheral blood. The chain uses TRBV7-2 and TRBJ1-4; 8 bases line up with TRBD1. The origin of this receptor is a middle-aged woman with COVID-19, enrolled during active disease. The CDR3 loop reads CASSRTGYNEKLFF. The CDR3 bases are TGTGCCAGCAGTCGGACAGGGTATAATGAAAAACTGTTTTTT. The full variable domain, completed using reference TRBV7-2 and TRBJ1-4, is GAGVSQSPSNKVTEKGKDVELRCDPISGHTALYWYRQSLGQGLEFLIYFQGNSAPDKSGLPSDRFSAERTGGSVSTLTIQRTQQEDSAVYLCASSRTGYNEKLFFGSGTQLSVL.